A selection of T cell receptor beta chains follows, all from one sample in a study of radiotherapy plus CTLA-4 blockade in lung cancer. Profiled with immunoSEQ multiplex PCR; TCRdb holds only in-frame clones, not every one. This sample has 81,000 or so clones, with 60% to 85% found just once. Sequencing was performed on peripheral blood, taken from a patient treated with radiotherapy plus ipilimumab. These receptors were collected from a human donor with non-small cell lung cancer whose response to radiotherapy plus ipilimumab could not be evaluated. Some clones in this sample may be carry-over from other donors' samples. Both conserved end residues are part of each CDR3. D genes are given only for firm matches. Where a row states a size, it is once, few, many or the class of an expanded clone; other rows omit it.

J	size	V	D	DNA	CDR3
TRBJ1-2	.	TRBV27	.	TGTGCCAGCAGTCCTTATTCCCTCCTCAACAGGTCTAACTATGGCTACACCTTC	CASSPYSLLNRSNYGYTF
TRBJ1-5	.	TRBV7-2	.	TGTGCCAGCAGCTTATTCGGTACGGGGAGCAATCAGCCCCAGCATTTT	CASSLFGTGSNQPQHF
TRBJ2-1	.	TRBV7-2	TRBD2	TGTGCCAGCAGCTCCGGGACTAGTGCCTACAATGAGCAGTTCTTC	CASSSGTSAYNEQFF
TRBJ1-2	few	TRBV4-3	.	TGCGCCAGCAGCCCCAGGGTTGGCTATGGCTACACCTTC	CASSPRVGYGYTF
TRBJ2-5	.	TRBV5-4	.	TGTGCCAGCAGCTTAGTCACGGTGAACCTGAGAGAGACCCAGTACTTC	CASSLVTVNLRETQYF
TRBJ1-4	.	TRBV9	.	TGTGCCAGCAGCGTAGACAGGGATAATGAAAAACTGTTTTTT	CASSVDRDNEKLFF
TRBJ2-1	.	TRBV4-1	TRBD2	TGCGCCAGCAGCCAAGAGAAGACCGGGACTAGCTCCTACAATGAGCAGTTCTTC	CASSQEKTGTSSYNEQFF
TRBJ1-2	few	TRBV6-5	TRBD1	TGTGCCAGCAGAACCGCCGGGACAGCCTATGGCTACACCTTC	CASRTAGTAYGYTF
TRBJ2-1	.	TRBV30	TRBD2	TGTGCCTGGACCGTCGGCGGGGGGGCGGGGGAGCAGTTCTTC	CAWTVGGGAGEQFF
TRBJ2-5	once	TRBV5-4	TRBD2	TGTGCCAGCAGCTCGACTAGCGGGGTCGAGGAGACCCAGTACTTC	CASSSTSGVEETQYF
TRBJ1-2	.	TRBV19	.	TGTGCCAGCCGGGACAAGGACGGGGACGGCTATGGCTACACCTTC	CASRDKDGDGYGYTF
TRBJ1-6	.	TRBV15	TRBD1	TGTGCCACCAGCAGTAGACAGGGGATCAATTCACCCCTCCACTTT	CATSSRQGINSPLHF
TRBJ2-2	.	TRBV7-2	.	TGTGCCAGCAGCTTGGGGGCGGCCTACACGAACACCGGGGAGCTGTTTTTT	CASSLGAAYTNTGELFF
TRBJ2-7	.	TRBV4-1	TRBD1	TGCGCCAGCAGCCAAGATTGGGGACAGCCTTACGAGCAGTACTTC	CASSQDWGQPYEQYF
TRBJ1-5	.	TRBV6-1	.	TGTGCCAGCAGTGAAGGGTATCAACTCCCCCAGCATTTT	CASSEGYQLPQHF
TRBJ1-1	.	TRBV11-2	.	TGTGCCAGCAGCGCGGGCCAGAACACTGAAGCTTTCTTT	CASSAGQNTEAFF
TRBJ1-2	.	TRBV6-5	.	TGTGCCAGCAGTCGCCAGGTAGACTATGGCTACACCTTC	CASSRQVDYGYTF
TRBJ2-1	.	TRBV19	TRBD2	TGTGCCAGTAGTATAGGGACTAGCGGGGGGCCAGGGTTCTTC	CASSIGTSGGPGFF
TRBJ2-1	.	TRBV19	.	TGTGCCAGTAGTATAGGTGGGCAGGGTAACAATGAGCAGTTCTTC	CASSIGGQGNNEQFF
TRBJ1-1	.	TRBV6-6	TRBD1	TGTGCCAGCAGTCTAGGGGGCTCGAACACTGAAGCTTTCTTT	CASSLGGSNTEAFF
TRBJ1-6	.	TRBV5-6	TRBD1	TGTGCCAGCAGCCCCCGGGACAGGGACGGTTCACCCCTCCACTTT	CASSPRDRDGSPLHF
TRBJ2-1	.	TRBV29-1	TRBD1	TGCAGCGTCGCTTGGACAGGGGTCTACAATGAGCAGTTCTTC	CSVAWTGVYNEQFF
TRBJ1-1	.	TRBV7-8	.	TGTGCCAGCAGCTCAGGACACTGGAACACTGAAGCTTTCTTT	CASSSGHWNTEAFF
TRBJ1-4	few	TRBV18	.	TGTGCCAGCTCACCTTCCCGGGACGGGCGGGGTGAAAAACTGTTTTTT	CASSPSRDGRGEKLFF
TRBJ2-5	.	TRBV7-3	.	TGTGCCAGCATCGGTGAAGAGACCCAGTACTTC	CASIGEETQYF
TRBJ2-1	.	TRBV5-1	TRBD2	TGCGCCAGCAGCTTGGGGTTAGCGGGGGGGTACAATGAGCAGTTCTTC	CASSLGLAGGYNEQFF
TRBJ2-3	.	TRBV5-1	TRBD2	TGCGCCAGCAGCTTACCTAGCGGGGGGGCGTCAGATACGCAGTATTTT	CASSLPSGGASDTQYF
TRBJ2-3	.	TRBV9	TRBD2	TGTGCCAGCAGCGTAGGGGGGGGACCAAGCACAGATACGCAGTATTTT	CASSVGGGPSTDTQYF
TRBJ2-3	.	TRBV29-1	.	TGCAGCGTCCAAGGGACAAGCACAGATACGCAGTATTTT	CSVQGTSTDTQYF
TRBJ1-2	.	TRBV4-3	.	TGCGCCAGCAGCCAAGATCCGAGGGATAACTATGGCTACACCTTC	CASSQDPRDNYGYTF
TRBJ2-5	.	TRBV29-1	.	TGCAGCGTTGAAGAACGGAGGGCGGAGACCCAGTACTTC	CSVEERRAETQYF
TRBJ2-1	.	TRBV2	.	TGTGCCAGCAGTCGACAAGGGGGTCTAGCGGCCAATGAGCAGTTCTTC	CASSRQGGLAANEQFF
TRBJ1-1	few	TRBV19	.	TGTGCCAGTAGTATAATGGCAGTCACGAACACTGAAGCTTTCTTT	CASSIMAVTNTEAFF
TRBJ2-7	few	TRBV5-4	TRBD2	TGTGCCAGCAGCTTGGAACCCGGGGGGGCTTACGAGCAGTACTTC	CASSLEPGGAYEQYF
TRBJ2-2	.	TRBV7-2	.	TGTGCCAGCAGCTTAGCGGGGGGGCTCTCTACCGGGGAGCTGTTTTTT	CASSLAGGLSTGELFF
TRBJ1-4	.	TRBV7-9	TRBD1	TGTGCCAGCGGGGCCAGGGGGCAGAACGAAAAACTGTTTTTT	CASGARGQNEKLFF
TRBJ1-1	few	TRBV5-4	.	TGTGCCAGCAGCTTGGCCCTAGCGGTGGGCACTGAAGCTTTCTTT	CASSLALAVGTEAFF
TRBJ2-5	.	TRBV5-1	TRBD1	TGCGCCAGCAGCCGGGGACAGGGGGCCGGGGAGACCCAGTACTTC	CASSRGQGAGETQYF
TRBJ1-2	.	TRBV6-5	.	TGTGCCAGCAGTGAACAGGCCAACTATGGCTACACCTTC	CASSEQANYGYTF
TRBJ1-5	.	TRBV6-1	TRBD1	TGTGCCAGCAGTACCGGGACAGGGGGAAGTCAGCCCCAGCATTTT	CASSTGTGGSQPQHF
TRBJ2-7	.	TRBV4-1	TRBD2	TGCGCCAGCAGCCAAGACCCAGCGGGGGGTCCTAGCGAGCAGTACTTC	CASSQDPAGGPSEQYF
TRBJ1-5	.	TRBV7-2	.	TGTGCCAGCAGCTTAAACCGGGATCAGCCCCAGCATTTT	CASSLNRDQPQHF
TRBJ1-1	.	TRBV2	.	TGTGCCAGTGGGCGGGCCCGGGACTCCACTGAAGCTTTCTTT	CASGRARDSTEAFF
TRBJ2-3	few	TRBV6-1	TRBD1	TGTGCCAGCAGTGTGGGACAGGGTACAGATACGCAGTATTTT	CASSVGQGTDTQYF
TRBJ1-1	.	TRBV6-5	TRBD1	TGTGCCAGCAGGACCGACAGGGGAGCTTTCTTT	CASRTDRGAFF
TRBJ1-1	.	TRBV7-8	.	TGTGCCAGCAGCTTGGAGGGGTGGGCTGAAGCTTTCTTT	CASSLEGWAEAFF